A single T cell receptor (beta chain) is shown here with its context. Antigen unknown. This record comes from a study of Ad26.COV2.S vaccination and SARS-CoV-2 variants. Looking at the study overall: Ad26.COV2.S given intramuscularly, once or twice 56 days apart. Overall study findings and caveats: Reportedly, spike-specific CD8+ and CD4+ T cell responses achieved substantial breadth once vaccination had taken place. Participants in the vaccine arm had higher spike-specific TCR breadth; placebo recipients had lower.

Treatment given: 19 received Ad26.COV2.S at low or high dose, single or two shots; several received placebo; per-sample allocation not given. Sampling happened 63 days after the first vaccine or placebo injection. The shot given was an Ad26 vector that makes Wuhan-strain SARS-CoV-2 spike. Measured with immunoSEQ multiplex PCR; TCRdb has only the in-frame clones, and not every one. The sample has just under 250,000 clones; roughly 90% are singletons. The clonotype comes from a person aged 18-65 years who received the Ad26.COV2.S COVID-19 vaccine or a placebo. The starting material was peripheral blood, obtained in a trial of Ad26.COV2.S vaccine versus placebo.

In nucleotides, the CDR3 is TGTGCCAGCAGCTCGATGGGACAGGGGTCCTCTGGGGCCAACGTCCTGACTTTC. This codes for CASSSMGQGSSGANVLTF. The genes are TRBV7-8 and TRBJ2-6; 10 nucleotides align to TRBD1. The V segment lost 4 bases and the J segment 0 bases; nucleotides outside the gene matches: 6. The CDR3 extends over 18 amino acids. Germline V lookup: CDR1 SGHVS, CDR2 FQNEAQ.